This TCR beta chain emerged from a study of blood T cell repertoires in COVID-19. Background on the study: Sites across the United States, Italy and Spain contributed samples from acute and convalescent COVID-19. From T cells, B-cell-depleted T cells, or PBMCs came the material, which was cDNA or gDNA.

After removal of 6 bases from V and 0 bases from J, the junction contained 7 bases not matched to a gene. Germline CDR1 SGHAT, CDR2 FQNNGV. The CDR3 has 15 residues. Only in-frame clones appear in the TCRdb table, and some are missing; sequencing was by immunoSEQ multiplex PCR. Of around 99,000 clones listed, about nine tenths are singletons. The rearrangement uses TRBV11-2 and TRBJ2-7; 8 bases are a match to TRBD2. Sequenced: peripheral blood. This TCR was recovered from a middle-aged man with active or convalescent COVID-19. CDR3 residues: CASRQTSGSSYEQYF. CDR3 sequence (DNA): TGTGCCAGCAGGCAAACTAGCGGAAGCTCCTACGAGCAGTACTTC.